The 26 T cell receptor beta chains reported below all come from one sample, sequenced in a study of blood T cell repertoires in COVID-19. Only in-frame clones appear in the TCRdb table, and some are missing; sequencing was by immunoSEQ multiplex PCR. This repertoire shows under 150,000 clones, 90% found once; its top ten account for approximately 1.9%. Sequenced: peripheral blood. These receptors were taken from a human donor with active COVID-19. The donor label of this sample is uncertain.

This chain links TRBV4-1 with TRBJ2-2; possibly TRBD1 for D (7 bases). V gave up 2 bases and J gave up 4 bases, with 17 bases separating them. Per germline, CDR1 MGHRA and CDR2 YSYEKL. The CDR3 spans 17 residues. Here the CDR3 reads CASSQSLQGGGTGELFF. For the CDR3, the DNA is TGCGCCAGCAGCCAATCTCTCCAGGGGGGAGGCACCGGGGAGCTGTTTTTT.

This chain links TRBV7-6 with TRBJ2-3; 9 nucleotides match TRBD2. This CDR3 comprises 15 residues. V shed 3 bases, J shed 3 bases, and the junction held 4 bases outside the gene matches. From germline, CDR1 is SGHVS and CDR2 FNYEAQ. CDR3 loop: CASSLKRGVTDTQYF. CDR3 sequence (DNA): TGTGCCAGCAGCTTGAAGCGGGGGGTTACAGATACGCAGTATTTT.

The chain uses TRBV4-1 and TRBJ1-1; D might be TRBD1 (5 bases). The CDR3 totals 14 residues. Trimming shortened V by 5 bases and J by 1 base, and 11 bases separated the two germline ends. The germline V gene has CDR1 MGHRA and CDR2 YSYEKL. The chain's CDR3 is CASSEQAENTEAFF. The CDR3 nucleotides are TGCGCCAGCAGCGAACAGGCGGAGAACACTGAAGCTTTCTTT.

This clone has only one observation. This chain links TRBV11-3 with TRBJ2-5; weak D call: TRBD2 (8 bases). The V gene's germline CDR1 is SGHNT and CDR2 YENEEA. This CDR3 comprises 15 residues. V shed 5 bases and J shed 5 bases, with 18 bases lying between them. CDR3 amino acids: CASSPGGTRRETQYF. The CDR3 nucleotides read TGTGCCAGCAGCCCAGGGGGGACTAGGAGGGAGACCCAGTACTTC.

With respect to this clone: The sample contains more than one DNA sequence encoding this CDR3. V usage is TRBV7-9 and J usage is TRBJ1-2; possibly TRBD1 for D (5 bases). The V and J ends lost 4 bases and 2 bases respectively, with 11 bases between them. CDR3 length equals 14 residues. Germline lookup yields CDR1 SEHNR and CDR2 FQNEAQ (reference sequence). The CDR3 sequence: CASSSQTENYGYTF. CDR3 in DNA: TGTGCCAGCAGCTCACAGACAGAGAACTATGGCTACACCTTC.

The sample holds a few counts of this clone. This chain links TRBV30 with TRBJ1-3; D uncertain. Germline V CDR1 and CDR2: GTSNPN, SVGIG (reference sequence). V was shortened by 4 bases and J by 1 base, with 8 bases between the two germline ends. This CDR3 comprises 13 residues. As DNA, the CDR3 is TGTGCCTGGACCCTAGGATCTGGAAACACCATATATTTT. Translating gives CAWTLGSGNTIYF.

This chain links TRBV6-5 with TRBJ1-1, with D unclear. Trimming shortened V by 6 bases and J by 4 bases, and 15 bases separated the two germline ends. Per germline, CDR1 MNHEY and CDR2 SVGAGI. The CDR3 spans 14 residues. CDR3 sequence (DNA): TGTGCCAGCAGAGACGGGAGGATTGGCACTGAAGCTTTCTTT. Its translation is CASRDGRIGTEAFF.

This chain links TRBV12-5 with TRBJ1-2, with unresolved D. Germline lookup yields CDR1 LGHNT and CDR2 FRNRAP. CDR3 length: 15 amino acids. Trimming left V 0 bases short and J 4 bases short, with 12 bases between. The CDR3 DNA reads TGTGCTAGTGGTTTGGTAACGGGCGAGGGCTATGGCTACACCTTC. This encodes CASGLVTGEGYGYTF.

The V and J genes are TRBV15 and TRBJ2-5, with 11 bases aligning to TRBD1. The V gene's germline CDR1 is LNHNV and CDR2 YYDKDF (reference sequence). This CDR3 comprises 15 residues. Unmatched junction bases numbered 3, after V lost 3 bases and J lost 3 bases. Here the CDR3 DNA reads TGTGCCACCAGCAGGGGGGACAGGGGGAAAGAGACCCAGTACTTC. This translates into CATSRGDRGKETQYF.

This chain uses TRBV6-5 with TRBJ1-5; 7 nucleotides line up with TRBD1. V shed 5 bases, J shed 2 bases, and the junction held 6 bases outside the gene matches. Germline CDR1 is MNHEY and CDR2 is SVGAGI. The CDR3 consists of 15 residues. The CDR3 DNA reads TGTGCCAGCAGTACGGGACAGAGGGGCAATCAGCCCCAGCATTTT. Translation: CASSTGQRGNQPQHF.

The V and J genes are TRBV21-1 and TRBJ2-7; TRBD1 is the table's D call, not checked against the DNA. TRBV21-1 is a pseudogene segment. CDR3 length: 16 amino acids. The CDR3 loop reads CASSPHPQGPRHEQYF. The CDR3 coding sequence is TGTGCCAGCAGCCCCCACCCACAGGGCCCACGCCACGAGCAGTACTTC.

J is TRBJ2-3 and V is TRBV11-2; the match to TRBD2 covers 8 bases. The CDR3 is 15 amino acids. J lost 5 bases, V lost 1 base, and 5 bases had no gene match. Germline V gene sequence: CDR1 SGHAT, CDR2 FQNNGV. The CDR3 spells CASSLGSREGDTQYF. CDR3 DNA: TGTGCCAGCAGCTTAGGCAGCCGGGAGGGAGATACGCAGTATTTT.

CDR3 DNA: TGTGCCAGCAGCGCAACCACCGGGACTAGTCGCGTGACCCAGTACTTC. Its translation: CASSATTGTSRVTQYF. The gene calls are TRBV9 and TRBJ2-5; 8 nucleotides line up with TRBD2. In germline, CDR1 is SGDLS, CDR2 YYNGEE. The V gene end was trimmed by 3 bases and the J gene end by 7 bases; junction bases not matched to a gene: 14. There are 16 residues in the CDR3.

CDR3 DNA sequence: TGTGCCAGCAGCTGGGGCGGGGCAGCACCTCTTTATGGCTACACCTTC. This sequence encodes CASSWGGAAPLYGYTF. The V and J genes are TRBV5-8 and TRBJ1-2, with D possibly being TRBD1 (5 bases). Germline loops: CDR1 SGHTS, CDR2 YDEGEE. V lost 3 bases and J lost 5, with 20 bases in between. The CDR3 has 16 amino acids.

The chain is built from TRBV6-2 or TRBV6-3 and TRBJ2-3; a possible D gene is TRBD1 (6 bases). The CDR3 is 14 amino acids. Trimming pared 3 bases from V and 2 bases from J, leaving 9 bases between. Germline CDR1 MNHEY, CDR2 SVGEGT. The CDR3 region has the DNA TGTGCCAGCAGTTATACAGGGAACACAGATACGCAGTATTTT. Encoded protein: CASSYTGNTDTQYF.

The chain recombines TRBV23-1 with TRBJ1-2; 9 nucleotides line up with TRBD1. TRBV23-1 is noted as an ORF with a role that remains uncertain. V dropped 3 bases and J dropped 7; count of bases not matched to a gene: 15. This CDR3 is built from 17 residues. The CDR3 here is CASSQRLQGAGVFGYTF. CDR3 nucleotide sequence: TGCGCCAGCAGTCAGAGATTACAGGGGGCGGGTGTCTTTGGCTACACCTTC.

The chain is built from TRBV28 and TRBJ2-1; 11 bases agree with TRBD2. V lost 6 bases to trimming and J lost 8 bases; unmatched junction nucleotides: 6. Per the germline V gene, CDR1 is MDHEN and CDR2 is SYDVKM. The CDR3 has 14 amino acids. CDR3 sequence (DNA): TGTGCCAGCAGACTAGCGGGGGTTTGGGATGAGCAGTTCTTC. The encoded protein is CASRLAGVWDEQFF.

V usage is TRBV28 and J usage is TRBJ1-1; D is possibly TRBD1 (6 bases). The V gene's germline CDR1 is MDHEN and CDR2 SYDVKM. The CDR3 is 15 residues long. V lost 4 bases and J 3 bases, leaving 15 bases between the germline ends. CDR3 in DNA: TGTGCCAGCAGTTCCCCTGGGGGGGCCGACACTGAAGCTTTCTTT. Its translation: CASSSPGGADTEAFF.

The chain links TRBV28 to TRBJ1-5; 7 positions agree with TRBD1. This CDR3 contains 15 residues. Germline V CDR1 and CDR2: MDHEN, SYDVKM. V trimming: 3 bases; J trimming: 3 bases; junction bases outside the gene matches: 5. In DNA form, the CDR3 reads TGTGCCAGCAGTTTCAGTGACAGGGCCAATCAGCCCCAGCATTTT. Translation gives CASSFSDRANQPQHF.

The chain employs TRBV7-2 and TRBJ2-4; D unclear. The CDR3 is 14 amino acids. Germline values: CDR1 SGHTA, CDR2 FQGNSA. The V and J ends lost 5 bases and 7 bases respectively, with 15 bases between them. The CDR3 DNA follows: TGTGCCAGCAGCCCCGTCGGCGGAGTCAACATTCAGTACTTC. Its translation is CASSPVGGVNIQYF.

The CDR3 DNA is TGTGCCAGCAGCAGGGGGCCTAAAGAGACCCAGTACTTC. This codes for CASSRGPKETQYF. V usage is TRBV7-2 and J usage is TRBJ2-5, with TRBD1 matching 7 bases. The V gene end was trimmed by 5 bases and the J gene end by 3 bases; junction bases not matched to a gene: 3. The germline gives CDR1 SGHTA, CDR2 FQGNSA. This CDR3 comprises 13 residues.

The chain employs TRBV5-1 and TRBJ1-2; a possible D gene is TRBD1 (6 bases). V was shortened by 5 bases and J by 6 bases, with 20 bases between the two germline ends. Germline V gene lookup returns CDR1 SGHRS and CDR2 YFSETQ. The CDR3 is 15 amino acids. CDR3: CASRADPTGRHGYTF. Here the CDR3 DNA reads TGCGCCAGCAGGGCGGATCCGACAGGAAGGCATGGCTACACCTTC. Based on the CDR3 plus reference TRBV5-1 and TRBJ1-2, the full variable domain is KAGVTQTPRYLIKTRGQQVTLSCSPISGHRSVSWYQQTPGQGLQFLFEYFSETQRNKGNFPGRFSGRQFSNSRSEMNVSTLELGDSALYLCASRADPTGRHGYTFGSGTRLTVV.

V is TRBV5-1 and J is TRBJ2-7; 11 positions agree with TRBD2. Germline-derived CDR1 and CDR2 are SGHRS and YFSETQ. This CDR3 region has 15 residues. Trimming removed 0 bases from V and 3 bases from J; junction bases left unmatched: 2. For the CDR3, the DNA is TGCGCCAGCAGCTTGGGACTAGCGGGGATCTACGAGCAGTACTTC. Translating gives CASSLGLAGIYEQYF.

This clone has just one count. The CDR3 region has the DNA TGTGCCAGCAGTTTAGGATTGGGACAGGGACTATTGAACACTGAAGCTTTCTTT. It codes for CASSLGLGQGLLNTEAFF. The chain joins TRBV27 to TRBJ1-1; 9 bases agree with TRBD1. Per germline, CDR1 MNHEY and CDR2 SMNVEV (reference sequence). CDR3 length: 18 amino acids. J was trimmed by 0 bases and V by 2 bases; bases with no gene match: 10.

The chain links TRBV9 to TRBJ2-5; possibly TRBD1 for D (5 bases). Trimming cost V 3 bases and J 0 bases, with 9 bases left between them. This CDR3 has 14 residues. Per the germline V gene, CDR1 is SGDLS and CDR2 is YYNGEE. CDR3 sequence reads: CASSAGIHQETQYF. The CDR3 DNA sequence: TGTGCCAGCAGCGCAGGGATTCACCAAGAGACCCAGTACTTC.

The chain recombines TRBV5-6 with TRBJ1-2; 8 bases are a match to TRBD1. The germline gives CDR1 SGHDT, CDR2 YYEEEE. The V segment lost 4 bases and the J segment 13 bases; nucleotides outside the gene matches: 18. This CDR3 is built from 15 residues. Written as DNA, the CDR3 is TGTGCCAGCAGCCTGGGGGCAGGGACAGGTGACTTTAGCACCTTC. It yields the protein CASSLGAGTGDFSTF.